This TCR beta chain was observed in a study of cytomegalovirus exposure and HLA in healthy donors. Regarding this clone: Antigen: not known.

Study outcomes and limitations: Later on, an analysis found that several of the most significant clusters appeared to be linked to common viral pathogens, which included parvovirus B19. Later analysis indicated greater clonal expansion among HLA-associated TCR beta chains than among equally common other chains. With DRB1 most and HLA-C fewest, TCR association rates differed between HLA loci in a later analysis.

V was clipped by 4 bases and J by 4 bases; unmatched bases: 12. Germline assignment: CDR1 PRHDT and CDR2 FYEKMQ (reference sequence). The CDR3 extends over 17 amino acids. It was with 60 Vbeta and 13 Jbeta primers that the PCR ran. Method: immunoSEQ multiplex PCR; TCRdb's copy keeps in-frame clones and lacks some. The sample carries about 100,000 clones, roughly 70% recorded once. Sequencing was done on a sample of PBMCs. This sequence originates from a young woman in good health and CMV-seropositive. The chain links TRBV13 to TRBJ2-1; 8 bases fit TRBD1. CDR3 DNA sequence: TGTGCCAGCAGCTACACAATCGCGACAGGGGATTACAATGAGCAGTTCTTC. Translated, it gives CASSYTIATGDYNEQFF. The variable domain in full, completed from reference TRBV13 and TRBJ2-1, reads AAGVIQSPRHLIKEKRETATLKCYPIPRHDTVYWYQQGPGQDPQFLISFYEKMQSDKGSIPDRFSAQQFSDYHSELNMSSLELGDSALYFCASSYTIATGDYNEQFFGPGTRLTVL.